A selection of T cell receptor beta chains follows, all from one sample in a study of T cell responses to AZD1222 COVID-19 vaccine. Using immunoSEQ multiplex PCR, the repertoire was profiled, and TCRdb retains in-frame clones only, with some absent. The sample lists about 96,000 clones, roughly 87% occurring once. This sample comprised peripheral blood, obtained on day 0 of AZD1222 vaccination. The receptors were sampled from an adult in good health. Each CDR3 is given with its conserved first and last residue. The D gene is left open where the match is weak. Clone size appears in some rows only: once, few, many, or a class for an expanded clone.

v_call	clone_size	d_call	j_call	cdr3_nt	cdr3_aa
TRBV18	.	TRBD1	TRBJ1-1	TGTGCCAGCTCACGACAGGGAGACACTGAAGCTTTCTTT	CASSRQGDTEAFF
TRBV9	once	.	TRBJ2-7	TGTGCCAGCAGCGTAGGCGGGGCGGGCGAGCAGTACTTC	CASSVGGAGEQYF
TRBV19	.	TRBD2	TRBJ2-2	TGTGCCAGTAGTATAGGGACTAGCACCGGGGAGCTGTTTTTT	CASSIGTSTGELFF
TRBV12-1	.	.	TRBJ1-4	TGTGCCCCCTCAAAGGGGTCTTCCCTCCCCCCAACTAATGAAAAACTGTTTTTT	CAPSKGSSLPPTNEKLFF
TRBV2	.	.	TRBJ1-5	TGTGCCCTTGTGCAGGGGAGTCCCCTATGCAGCAATCAGCCCCAGCATTTT	CALVQGSPLCSNQPQHF
TRBV4-1	.	TRBD1	TRBJ1-5	TGCGCCAGCAGCCAAGTCTTCCGACAGGGCCACATTAGCAATCAGCCCCAGCATTTT	CASSQVFRQGHISNQPQHF
TRBV5-1	.	TRBD1	TRBJ2-4	TGCGCCAGCAGTACCGGGACAGGGATAGACATTCAGTACTTC	CASSTGTGIDIQYF
TRBV9	.	.	TRBJ1-1	TGTGCCAGCAGCGCCGGGGAGAGGGGCGGGAACACTGAAGCTTTCTTT	CASSAGERGGNTEAFF
TRBV5-4	few	.	TRBJ2-7	TGTGCCAGCAGCTTGGCCGGGCTCTCCTACGAGCAGTACTTC	CASSLAGLSYEQYF
TRBV19	.	.	TRBJ2-2	TGTGCCAGTAGTAACCTCCCTGGGACCGGGGAGCTGTTTTTT	CASSNLPGTGELFF
TRBV20-1	.	.	TRBJ1-2	TGCAGTGCTAAGGGGTACTATGGCTACACCTTC	CSAKGYYGYTF
TRBV4-1	.	.	TRBJ1-3	TGCGCCAGCAGCCCAAGGATAGGGACGGGAAACACCATATATTTT	CASSPRIGTGNTIYF
TRBV6-2/TRBV6-3	once	TRBD2	TRBJ2-5	TGTGCCAGCAGTTCGACTAGCGGGGGCCAAGAGACCCAGTACTTC	CASSSTSGGQETQYF
TRBV6-4	.	.	TRBJ1-1	TGTGCCAGCAGTGATGGCGCAGGGGCTGAAGCTTTCTTT	CASSDGAGAEAFF
TRBV6-5	.	.	TRBJ2-1	TGTGCCAGCAGTTTCGTTGGAACTGAGCAGTTCTTC	CASSFVGTEQFF
TRBV27	.	.	TRBJ1-1	TGTGCCAGCAGTTTCCGGGACGGGAACACTGAAGCTTTCTTT	CASSFRDGNTEAFF
TRBV7-8	.	.	TRBJ2-7	TGTGCCAGCACCAGCTCCTACGAGCAGTACTTC	CASTSSYEQYF
TRBV14	.	.	TRBJ2-3	TGTGCCAGCAGCCCTCTAGCGTCGTATACGCAGTATTTT	CASSPLASYTQYF
TRBV11-2	once	TRBD1	TRBJ2-7	TGTGCCAGCACCCCGGGACAGGGGGGTCGGTTTCTACCCCGGGACTTC	CASTPGQGGRFLPRDF
TRBV19	.	TRBD1	TRBJ1-2	TGTGCCAGTATGGTACAGGGACAGGGACCATACTATGGCTACACCTTC	CASMVQGQGPYYGYTF
TRBV18	.	.	TRBJ1-1	TGTGCCAGCTCACCGGCCGGGAGCACTGAAGCTTTCTTT	CASSPAGSTEAFF
TRBV3-1/TRBV3-2	.	TRBD1	TRBJ1-1	TGTGCCAGCAGCCTTCAAAGGACAGGGGGCATGAACACTGAAGCTTTCTTT	CASSLQRTGGMNTEAFF
TRBV4-1	few	.	TRBJ2-5	TGCGCCAGCAGCCAGCCGAAGGACCAAGAGACCCAGTACTTC	CASSQPKDQETQYF
TRBV19	.	.	TRBJ2-1	TGTGCCAGTAGTATAGAAACTCAGGGGTACAATGAGCAGTTCTTC	CASSIETQGYNEQFF
TRBV14	.	TRBD2	TRBJ2-1	TGTGCCAGCAGCCCCTTATATAGCGGGCCCTACAATGAGCAGTTCTTC	CASSPLYSGPYNEQFF
TRBV4-1	.	TRBD1	TRBJ1-1	TGCGCCAGCAGCCTACCCCAGGGGGACACTGAAGCTTTCTTT	CASSLPQGDTEAFF
TRBV18	.	TRBD2	TRBJ2-5	TGTGCCAGCTCACCACCTAGCGGGGGAATTCAAGAGACCCAGTACTTC	CASSPPSGGIQETQYF
TRBV7-9	.	.	TRBJ2-1	TGTGCCAGCAGCTTAGATTTGGATAACGAGCAGTTCTTC	CASSLDLDNEQFF
TRBV29-1	.	.	TRBJ2-7	TGCAGCGTTGAGGCAGGGAACGAGCAGTACTTC	CSVEAGNEQYF
TRBV7-8	.	.	TRBJ2-7	TGTGCCAGCAGCTATAGCGGGGACAGCTCCTACGAGCAGTACTTC	CASSYSGDSSYEQYF